A selection of T cell receptor beta chains follows, all from one sample in a study of human T cells and chemical hapten exposure. TCRdb re-called the RACE reads with MiXCR, one entry per CDR3 protein. The repertoire consists of some 80,000 distinct CDR3 sequences, with about a tenth occurring once and the leading ten covering 2.5%. Specimen: whole blood, collected in connection with sensitization to the hapten diphenylcyclopropenone (DPC). All receptors come from a woman aged 30 to 39 with alopecia areata. Some clones in this sample may be carry-over from other donors' samples. The conserved cysteine and the conserved F or W are not part of the CDR3 here.

>TRBV6-2/TRBV6-3|TRBJ2-1
ASTETPGRSSYNEQF
>TRBV10-3|TRBJ2-3
AISLNVRTATSADTQY
>TRBV7-2|TRBJ2-6
ASSLTGVGANVLT
>TRBV3-1|TRBJ2-2
ASSQHRGLGNTGELF
>TRBV12-3/TRBV12-4|TRBJ1-1
ASSNKPNTEAF
>TRBV7-8|TRBJ1-1
ASSPNRANTEAF
>TRBV20-1|TRBJ1-1
SATPLETEAF
>TRBV7-2|TRBJ2-2
ASSPRATGELF
>TRBV3-1|TRBJ1-5
ASSQQAGQPQH
>TRBV29-1|TRBJ2-3
SVVPRVTQY
>TRBV18|TRBJ1-6
ASSPSPRGWGNSPLH
>TRBV12-3/TRBV12-4|TRBJ1-5
ASRRGWNQPQH
>TRBV20-1|TRBJ2-7
SAHTSGFSYEQY
>TRBV5-8|TRBJ2-3
ASSMTSGIQLTDTQY
>TRBV29-1|TRBJ2-4
SVRAKNIQY
>TRBV7-3|TRBJ1-1
ASSLLPSTEAF
>TRBV7-8|TRBJ2-7
ASSFSGTGGYEQY
>TRBV12-3/TRBV12-4|TRBJ1-2
ASSQGGENYGYT
>TRBV4-1|TRBJ1-3
ASSQATSGGFTIY
>TRBV27|TRBJ2-1
ASKPRLSDEQF
>TRBV10-2|TRBJ1-6
ASSVLGADNSPLH
>TRBV5-1|TRBJ2-5
ASSRLGGLGGETQY
>TRBV30|TRBJ1-2
AWSVIAGSYGYT
>TRBV7-9|TRBJ2-7
ASSISGGNEQY
>TRBV20-1|TRBJ2-7
SAERDRGYEQY
>TRBV7-8|TRBJ2-7
ASSTLQGNEQY
>TRBV6-2/TRBV6-3|TRBJ1-5
ASSYSYRTNQPQH
>TRBV12-3/TRBV12-4|TRBJ2-5
ASSPLLAGGQETQY
>TRBV5-1|TRBJ2-2
ASSSRPSGRTDTGELF
>TRBV3-1|TRBJ2-1
ASSQSQKYNEQF